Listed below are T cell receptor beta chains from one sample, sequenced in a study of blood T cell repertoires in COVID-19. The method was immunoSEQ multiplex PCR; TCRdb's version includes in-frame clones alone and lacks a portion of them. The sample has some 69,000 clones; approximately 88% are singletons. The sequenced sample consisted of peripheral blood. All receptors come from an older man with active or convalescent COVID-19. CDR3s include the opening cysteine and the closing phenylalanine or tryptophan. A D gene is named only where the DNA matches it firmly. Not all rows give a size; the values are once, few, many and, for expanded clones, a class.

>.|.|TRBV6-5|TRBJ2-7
TGTGCCAGCAGTCAGGGTAGCTCCTACGAGCAGTACTTC
CASSQGSSYEQYF
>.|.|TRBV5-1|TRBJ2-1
TGCGCCAGCAGTGTTAGCGGTAACTACAATGAGCAGTTCTTC
CASSVSGNYNEQFF
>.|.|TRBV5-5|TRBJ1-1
TGTGCCAGCAGCTTACGGGGTACTGAAGCTTTCTTT
CASSLRGTEAFF
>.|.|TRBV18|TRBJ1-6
TGTGCCAGCTCTACAGAAGGGGATTCACCCCTCCACTTT
CASSTEGDSPLHF
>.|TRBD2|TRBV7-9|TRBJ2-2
TGTGCCAGCAGCTTTCCGGGGGGCACCGGGGAGCTGTTTTTT
CASSFPGGTGELFF
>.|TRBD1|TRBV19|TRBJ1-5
TGTGCCAGTAGTCTCCCGGGACAGCTCTATCAGCCCCAGCATTTT
CASSLPGQLYQPQHF
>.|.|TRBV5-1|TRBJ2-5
TGCGCCAGCAGCATAGAAGAGACCCAGTACTTC
CASSIEETQYF
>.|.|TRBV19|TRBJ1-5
TGTGCCAGTAGTTCAAAGCGGAGGGATAGCAATCAGCCCCAGCATTTT
CASSSKRRDSNQPQHF
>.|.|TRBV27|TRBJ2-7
TGTGCCAGCAGTCGTCTGGGGCCCTACGAGCAGTACTTC
CASSRLGPYEQYF
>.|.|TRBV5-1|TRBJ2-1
TGCGCCAGCAGCTTGGAAGCTACTTCAATAGTTGAGCAGTTCTTC
CASSLEATSIVEQFF
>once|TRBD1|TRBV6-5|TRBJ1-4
TGTGCCAGCAGTTGGCGGACAGGGGCTCGGGAAAAACTGTTTTTT
CASSWRTGAREKLFF
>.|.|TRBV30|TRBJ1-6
TGTGCCTGGAGCCCTGGAGGGCGAGGGTCACCCCTCCACTTT
CAWSPGGRGSPLHF
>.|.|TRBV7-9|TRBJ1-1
TGTGCCAGCAGCCGATCAGGCGTGGGCGACACTGAAGCTTTCTTT
CASSRSGVGDTEAFF
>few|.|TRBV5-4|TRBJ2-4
TGTGCCAGCAGCTTGACTCCCGACAGGTACAAAAACATTCAGTACTTC
CASSLTPDRYKNIQYF
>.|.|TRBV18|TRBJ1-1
TGTGCCAGCTCACCCGTGGCGAACACTGAAGCTTTCTTT
CASSPVANTEAFF
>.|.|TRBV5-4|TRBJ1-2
TGTGCCAGCAGCCCAGACGCCTGGGCCTCAGGAGGCTACACCTTC
CASSPDAWASGGYTF